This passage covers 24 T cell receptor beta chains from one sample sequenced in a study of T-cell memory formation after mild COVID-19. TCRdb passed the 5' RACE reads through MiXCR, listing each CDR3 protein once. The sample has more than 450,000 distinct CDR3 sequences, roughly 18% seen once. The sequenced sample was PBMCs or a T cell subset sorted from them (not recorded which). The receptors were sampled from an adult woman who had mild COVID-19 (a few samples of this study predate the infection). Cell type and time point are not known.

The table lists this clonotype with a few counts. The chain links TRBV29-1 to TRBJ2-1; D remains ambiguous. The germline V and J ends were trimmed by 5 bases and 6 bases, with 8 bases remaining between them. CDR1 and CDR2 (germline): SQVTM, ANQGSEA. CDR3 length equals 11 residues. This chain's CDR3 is CSVYLANEQFF. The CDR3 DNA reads TGCAGCGTTTACTTAGCCAATGAGCAGTTCTTC.

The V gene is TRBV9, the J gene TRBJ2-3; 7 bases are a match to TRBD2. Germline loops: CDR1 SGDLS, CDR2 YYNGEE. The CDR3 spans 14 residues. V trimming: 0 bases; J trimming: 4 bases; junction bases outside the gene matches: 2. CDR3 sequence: CASSVGGGPDTQYF. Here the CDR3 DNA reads TGTGCCAGCAGCGTAGGGGGAGGGCCAGATACGCAGTATTTT.

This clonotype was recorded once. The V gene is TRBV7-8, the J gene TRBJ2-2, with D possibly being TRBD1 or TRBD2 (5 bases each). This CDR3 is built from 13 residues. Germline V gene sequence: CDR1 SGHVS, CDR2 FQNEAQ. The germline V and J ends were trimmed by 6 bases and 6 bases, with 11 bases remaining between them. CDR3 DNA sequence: TGTGCCAGCAGACAGGTGGGGGCCGGGGAGCTGTTTTTT. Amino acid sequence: CASRQVGAGELFF.

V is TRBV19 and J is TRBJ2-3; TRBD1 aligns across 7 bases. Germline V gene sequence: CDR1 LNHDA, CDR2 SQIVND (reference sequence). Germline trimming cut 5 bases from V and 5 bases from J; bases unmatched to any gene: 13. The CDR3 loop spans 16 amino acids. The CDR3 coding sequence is TGTGCCAGTAGTGACGTCGGCAGGGGGTCGAAAGATACGCAGTATTTT. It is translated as CASSDVGRGSKDTQYF.

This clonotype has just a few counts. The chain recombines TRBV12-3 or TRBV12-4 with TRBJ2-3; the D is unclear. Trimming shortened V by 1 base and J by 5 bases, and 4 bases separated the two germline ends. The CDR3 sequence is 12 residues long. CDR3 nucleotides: TGTGCCAGCAGTTTAGTTGTAGATACGCAGTATTTT. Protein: CASSLVVDTQYF.

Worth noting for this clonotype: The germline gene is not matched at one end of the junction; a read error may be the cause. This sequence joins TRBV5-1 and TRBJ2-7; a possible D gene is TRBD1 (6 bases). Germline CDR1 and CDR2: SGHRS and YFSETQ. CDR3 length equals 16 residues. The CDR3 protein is CATSTTGVGASYEQYF. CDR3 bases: TGCGCCACCAGCACGACAGGAGTGGGGGCCTCCTACGAGCAGTACTTC.

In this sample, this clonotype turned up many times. CDR3 in DNA: TGTGCCACTGGGGACAGGGCCACCGGAGAGCAGTACTTC. This sequence encodes CATGDRATGEQYF. The chain combines TRBV24-1 with TRBJ2-7, with 9 bases identical to TRBD1. CDR1 and CDR2 from the germline V gene are KGHDR and SFDVKD. The junction had 10 bases not matched to a gene; V was cut back by 10 bases and J by 7 bases. This CDR3 is 13 amino acids long.

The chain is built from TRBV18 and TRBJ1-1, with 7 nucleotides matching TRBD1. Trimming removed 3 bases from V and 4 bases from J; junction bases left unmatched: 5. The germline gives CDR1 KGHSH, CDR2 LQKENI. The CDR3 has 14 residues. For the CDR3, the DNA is TGTGCCAGCTCACCGTCGACAGGGACCACTGAAGCTTTCTTT. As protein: CASSPSTGTTEAFF.

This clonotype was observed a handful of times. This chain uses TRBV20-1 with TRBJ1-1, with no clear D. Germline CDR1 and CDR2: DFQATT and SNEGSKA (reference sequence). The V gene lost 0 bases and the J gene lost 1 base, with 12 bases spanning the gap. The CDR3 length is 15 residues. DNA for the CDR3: TGCAGTGCTAGAGATCAAGGCTCTGGGAACACTGAAGCTTTCTTT. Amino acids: CSARDQGSGNTEAFF.

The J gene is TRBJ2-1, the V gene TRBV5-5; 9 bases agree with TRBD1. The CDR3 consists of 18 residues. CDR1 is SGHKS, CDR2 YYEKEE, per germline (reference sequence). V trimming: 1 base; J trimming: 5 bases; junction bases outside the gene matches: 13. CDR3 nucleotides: TGTGCCAGCAGCTTGATGGGGTGGGGGACAGGGATCAACAATGAGCAGTTCTTC. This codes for CASSLMGWGTGINNEQFF.

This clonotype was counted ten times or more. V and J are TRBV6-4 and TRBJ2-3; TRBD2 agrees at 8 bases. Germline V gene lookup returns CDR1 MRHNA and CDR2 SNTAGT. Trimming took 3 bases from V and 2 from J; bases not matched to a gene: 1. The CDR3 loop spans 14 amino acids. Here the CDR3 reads CASSEAGATDTQYF. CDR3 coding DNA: TGTGCCAGCAGTGAAGCGGGGGCCACAGATACGCAGTATTTT.

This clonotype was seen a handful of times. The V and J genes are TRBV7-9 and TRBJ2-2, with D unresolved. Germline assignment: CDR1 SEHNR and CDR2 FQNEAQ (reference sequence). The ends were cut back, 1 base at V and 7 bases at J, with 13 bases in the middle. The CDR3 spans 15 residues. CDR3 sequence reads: CASSLVVPTGGELFF. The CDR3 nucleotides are TGTGCCAGCAGCTTAGTGGTGCCAACCGGCGGGGAGCTGTTTTTT.

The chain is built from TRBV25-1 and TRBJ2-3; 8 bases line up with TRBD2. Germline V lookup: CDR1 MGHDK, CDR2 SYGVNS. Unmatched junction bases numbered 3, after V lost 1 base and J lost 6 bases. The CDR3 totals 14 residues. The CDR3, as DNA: TGTGCCAGCAGTGAATTCGGGGGGGACGATACGCAGTATTTT. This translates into CASSEFGGDDTQYF.

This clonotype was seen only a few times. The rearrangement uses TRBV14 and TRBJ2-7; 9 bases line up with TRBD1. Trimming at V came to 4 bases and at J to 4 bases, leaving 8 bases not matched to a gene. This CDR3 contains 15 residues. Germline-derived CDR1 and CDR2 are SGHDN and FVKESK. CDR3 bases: TGTGCCAGCAGCCCGAGGGGACAGGGCCCTTACGAGCAGTACTTC. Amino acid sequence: CASSPRGQGPYEQYF.

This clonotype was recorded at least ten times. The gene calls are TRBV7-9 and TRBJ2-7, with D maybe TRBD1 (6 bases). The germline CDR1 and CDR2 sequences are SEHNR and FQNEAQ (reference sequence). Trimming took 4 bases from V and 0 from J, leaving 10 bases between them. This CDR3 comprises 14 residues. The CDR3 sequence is CASSSTGFSYEQYF. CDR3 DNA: TGTGCCAGCAGCTCCACAGGGTTCTCCTACGAGCAGTACTTC.

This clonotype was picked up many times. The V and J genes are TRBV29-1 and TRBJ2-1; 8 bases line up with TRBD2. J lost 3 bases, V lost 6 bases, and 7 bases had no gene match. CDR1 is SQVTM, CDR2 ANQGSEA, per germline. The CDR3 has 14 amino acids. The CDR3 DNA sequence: TGCAGCGTAGGCGGACTAGCCCTCTACAATGAGCAGTTCTTC. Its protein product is CSVGGLALYNEQFF.

CDR3 in DNA: TGTGCCAGTAGTTTTGCCGGCCAGGGCTCCTACGAGCAGTACTTC. Translated, it gives CASSFAGQGSYEQYF. This chain joins TRBV19 and TRBJ2-7; maybe TRBD1 (5 bases). CDR3 size: 15 residues. V lost 5 bases and J lost 0, with 14 bases in between. Per germline, CDR1 LNHDA and CDR2 SQIVND (reference sequence).

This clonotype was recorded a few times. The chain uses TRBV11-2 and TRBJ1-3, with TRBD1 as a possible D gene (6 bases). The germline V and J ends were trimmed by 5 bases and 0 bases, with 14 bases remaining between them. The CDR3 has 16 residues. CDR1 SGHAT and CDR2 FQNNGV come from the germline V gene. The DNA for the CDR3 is TGTGCCAGCAGCACAACAGGGTTACGCTCTGGAAACACCATATATTTT. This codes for CASSTTGLRSGNTIYF.

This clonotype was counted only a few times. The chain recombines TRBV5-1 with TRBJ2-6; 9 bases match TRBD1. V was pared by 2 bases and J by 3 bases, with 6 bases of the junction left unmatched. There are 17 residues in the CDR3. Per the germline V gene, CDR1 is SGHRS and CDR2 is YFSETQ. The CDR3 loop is CASSFSGTGSGANVLTF. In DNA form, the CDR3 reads TGCGCCAGCAGCTTTTCGGGGACAGGGAGTGGGGCCAACGTCCTGACTTTC.

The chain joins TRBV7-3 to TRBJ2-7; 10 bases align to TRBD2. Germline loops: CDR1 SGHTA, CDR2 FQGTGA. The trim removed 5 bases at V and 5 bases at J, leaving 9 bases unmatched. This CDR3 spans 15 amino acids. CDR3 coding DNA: TGTGCCAGCAGCATTCTAGCGGGAGCGGCCCACGAGCAGTACTTC. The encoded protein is CASSILAGAAHEQYF.

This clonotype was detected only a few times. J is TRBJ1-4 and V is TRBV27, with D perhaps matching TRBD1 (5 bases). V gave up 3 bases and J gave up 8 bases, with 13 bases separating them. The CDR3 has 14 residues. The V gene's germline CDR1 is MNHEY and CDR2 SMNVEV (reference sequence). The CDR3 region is CASSLGVPGEKLFF. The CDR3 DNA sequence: TGTGCCAGCAGTTTGGGGGTCCCAGGGGAAAAACTGTTTTTT. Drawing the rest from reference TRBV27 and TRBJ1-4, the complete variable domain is EAQVTQNPRYLITVTGKKLTVTCSQNMNHEYMSWYRQDPGLGLRQIYYSMNVEVTDKGDVPEGYKVSRKEKRNFPLILESPSPNQTSLYFCASSLGVPGEKLFFGSGTQLSVL.

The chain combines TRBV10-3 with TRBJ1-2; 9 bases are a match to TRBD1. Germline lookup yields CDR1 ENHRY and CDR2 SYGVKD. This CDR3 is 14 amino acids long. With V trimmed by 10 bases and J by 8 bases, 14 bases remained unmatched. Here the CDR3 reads CATEKGQGDSGYTF. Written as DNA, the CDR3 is TGTGCCACTGAGAAGGGACAGGGTGATTCGGGCTACACCTTC.

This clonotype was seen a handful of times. CDR3: CASRPRTASWGYGYTF. CDR3 bases: TGTGCCAGCAGACCTAGGACAGCCTCTTGGGGCTATGGCTACACCTTC. The V gene is TRBV12-3 or TRBV12-4, the J gene TRBJ1-2; TRBD1 might be the D (6 bases). V was trimmed by 6 bases and J by 4 bases, leaving 21 bases between them. The CDR3 length is 16 residues.

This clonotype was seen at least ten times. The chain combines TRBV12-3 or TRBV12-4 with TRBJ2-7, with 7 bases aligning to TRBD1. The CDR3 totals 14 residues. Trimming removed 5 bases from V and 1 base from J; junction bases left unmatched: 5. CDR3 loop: CASSRQGSSYEQYF. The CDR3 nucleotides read TGTGCCAGCAGTCGACAGGGATCTTCCTACGAGCAGTACTTC.